The 32 T cell receptor beta chains listed next were all sequenced from one sample in a study of shared clonotypes between healthy human individuals. TCRdb's copy holds only in-frame clones and misses some; the assay was immunoSEQ multiplex PCR. The table records some 2.1 million clones, approximately 92% of them present only once. It was CD45RO-negative cells, positively selected for CCR7, that made up naive CD8 cells, with terminally differentiated effector memory CD45RA+ cells excluded. Sequencing was carried out using naive CD8+ T cells from PBMCs. The receptors were sampled from a man aged 18 to 29 in good health. Some clones in this sample may be carry-over from other donors' samples.

The chain recombines TRBV2 with TRBJ1-5; a weak D match, TRBD1 (6 bases). Germline V lookup: CDR1 SNHLY, CDR2 FYNNEI. The CDR3 runs to 14 residues. The V gene lost 8 bases and the J gene lost 5 bases, with 16 bases spanning the gap. The CDR3 loop reads CASGEIYRDQPQHF. The CDR3 bases are TGTGCCAGCGGGGAGATTTACAGGGATCAGCCCCAGCATTTT.

The chain is built from TRBV2 and TRBJ1-3; perhaps TRBD1 as D (5 bases). V lost 5 bases and J 0 bases, leaving 14 bases between the germline ends. The CDR3 contains 16 residues. Germline V gene sequence: CDR1 SNHLY, CDR2 FYNNEI. In DNA, the CDR3 is TGTGCCAGCAGTTCTTGGCAGGGAACCTCTGGAAACACCATATATTTT. Encoded protein: CASSSWQGTSGNTIYF.

The chain has TRBV28 and TRBJ2-7; TRBD2 matches at 8 bases. The CDR3 has 15 residues. Germline V gene data show CDR1 as MDHEN and CDR2 as SYDVKM. V dropped 6 bases and J dropped 3; count of bases not matched to a gene: 10. The CDR3 DNA reads TGTGCCAGCAGCCCCGGTAGCGGGACCTTCTACGAGCAGTACTTC. Translating gives CASSPGSGTFYEQYF.

The chain employs TRBV28 and TRBJ2-2; D is unclear. Germline V gene lookup returns CDR1 MDHEN and CDR2 SYDVKM. V was pared by 5 bases and J by 2 bases, with 18 bases between. The CDR3 is 17 amino acids. The CDR3 loop reads CASSHGPTSLNTGELFF. CDR3 nucleotides: TGTGCCAGCAGTCACGGTCCGACGTCCCTAAACACCGGGGAGCTGTTTTTT. Filled out from reference TRBV28 and TRBJ2-2, the complete variable domain reads DVKVTQSSRYLVKRTGEKVFLECVQDMDHENMFWYRQDPGLGLRLIYFSYDVKMKEKGDIPEGYSVSREKKERFSLILESASTNQTSMYLCASSHGPTSLNTGELFFGEGSRLTVL.

V and J are TRBV7-9 and TRBJ2-7, with D unclear. Trimming left V 5 bases short and J 4 bases short, with 9 bases between. The CDR3 sequence is 12 residues long. The germline gives CDR1 SEHNR, CDR2 FQNEAQ (reference sequence). The CDR3 coding sequence is TGTGCCAGCAGCAACCACGGGTACGAGCAGTACTTC. Protein sequence: CASSNHGYEQYF.

The gene calls are TRBV19 and TRBJ2-1, with 7 nucleotides matching TRBD1. In germline, CDR1 is LNHDA, CDR2 SQIVND (reference sequence). This CDR3 is built from 15 residues. The V and J ends lost 1 base and 6 bases, in that order; junction bases with no gene match: 6. The CDR3 coding sequence is TGTGCCAGTAGTATAGGGCCAGGGGGAATCAATGAGCAGTTCTTC. This gives the protein CASSIGPGGINEQFF.

The J gene is TRBJ2-2, the V gene TRBV30; maybe TRBD1 (5 bases). This CDR3 comprises 14 residues. Trimming removed 0 bases at V and 4 bases at J, with 9 bases between. The germline V gene has CDR1 GTSNPN and CDR2 SVGIG (reference sequence). The CDR3 sequence is CAWSVGRVTGELFF. The CDR3 DNA reads TGTGCCTGGAGTGTAGGCAGGGTCACCGGGGAGCTGTTTTTT.

The genes are TRBV9 and TRBJ2-5, with D perhaps TRBD1 or TRBD2 (5 bases each). Germline V gene data show CDR1 as SGDLS and CDR2 as YYNGEE. V gave up 0 bases and J gave up 2 bases, with 11 bases separating them. The CDR3 has 15 amino acids. The CDR3 reads CASSVDRDPQETQYF. In DNA form, the CDR3 reads TGTGCCAGCAGCGTAGATCGGGACCCACAAGAGACCCAGTACTTC. Together with reference TRBV9 and TRBJ2-5, the CDR3 gives the full variable domain: DSGVTQTPKHLITATGQRVTLRCSPRSGDLSVYWYQQSLDQGLQFLIQYYNGEERAKGNILERFSAQQFPDLHSELNLSSLELGDSALYFCASSVDRDPQETQYFGPGTRLLVL.

Turning to this clone: Mismatch with germline at one junction end may stem from a read error. The chain carries TRBV27 and TRBJ2-1; 10 bases map to TRBD2. The CDR3 totals 13 residues. CDR1 MNHEY and CDR2 SMNVEV come from the germline V gene (reference sequence). CDR3 sequence: CASSLTSGRARIF. The CDR3 region has the DNA TGTGCCAGCAGTTTAACCAGCGGGAGGGCCCGGATCTTC.

The chain uses TRBV21-1 and TRBJ1-1; the table's D call, TRBD1, has no DNA check behind it. TRBV21-1 is listed as a pseudogene. The CDR3 contains 17 residues. The chain's CDR3 is CASSKGGRGPMNTEAFF. The CDR3 DNA is TGTGCCAGCAGCAAAGGGGGCAGGGGGCCGATGAACACTGAAGCTTTCTTT.

The chain joins TRBV27 to TRBJ2-7; D is unclear. This CDR3 has 14 residues. V lost 2 bases to trimming and J lost 4 bases, with 12 bases between them. Germline V CDR1 and CDR2: MNHEY, SMNVEV (reference sequence). The CDR3 DNA follows: TGTGCCAGCAGTTTAAGGCACGGTCAATACGAGCAGTACTTC. Its protein product is CASSLRHGQYEQYF.

This chain connects TRBV6-6 to TRBJ1-2; tentatively, D is TRBD1 (6 bases). The V and J ends lost 2 bases and 8 bases respectively, with 15 bases between them. The CDR3 length is 14 residues. Germline assignment: CDR1 MNHNY and CDR2 SVGAGI (reference sequence). The CDR3 nucleotides read TGTGCCAGCAGTTACCCAGGACAGTCTAGCGGCTACACCTTC. It is translated as CASSYPGQSSGYTF.

The chain combines TRBV4-1 with TRBJ2-1, with D possibly TRBD2 on 6 matching bases. CDR1 and CDR2 (germline): MGHRA, YSYEKL. V gave up 0 bases and J gave up 9 bases, with 18 bases separating them. This CDR3 region has 16 residues. The CDR3 loop is CASSQESGVRPREQFF. The CDR3 DNA reads as TGCGCCAGCAGCCAAGAGTCGGGAGTTCGACCGCGTGAGCAGTTCTTC.

V is TRBV11-2 and J is TRBJ2-7; the match to TRBD2 covers 10 bases. Looked up from germline, CDR1 is SGHAT and CDR2 is FQNNGV. The V gene end was trimmed by 6 bases and the J gene end by 7 bases; junction bases not matched to a gene: 18. The CDR3 has 17 residues. This chain's CDR3 is CASSQKGWLAGDGEQYF. CDR3 in DNA: TGTGCCAGCAGTCAAAAGGGGTGGCTAGCGGGAGATGGAGAGCAGTACTTC.

The chain has TRBV10-2 and TRBJ2-2, with 8 bases identical to TRBD1. CDR3 length: 17 amino acids. Germline V gene data show CDR1 as WSHSY and CDR2 as SAAADI. The trim removed 2 bases at V and 0 bases at J, leaving 5 bases unmatched. CDR3 region: CASSEGQGFANTGELFF. The CDR3 coding sequence is TGCGCCAGCAGTGAGGGACAGGGATTCGCGAACACCGGGGAGCTGTTTTTT.

This chain connects TRBV27 to TRBJ2-7, with a possible D match to TRBD1 (6 bases). Looked up from germline, CDR1 is MNHEY and CDR2 is SMNVEV (reference sequence). V was cut by 4 bases and J by 1 base, with 14 bases left in between. This CDR3 is built from 15 residues. CDR3 DNA sequence: TGTGCCAGCAGTTCCGGACAGCCTCCTTCCTACGAGCAGTACTTC. Its protein product is CASSSGQPPSYEQYF.

V is TRBV14 and J is TRBJ2-3, with 7 bases matching TRBD2. Germline trimming cut 0 bases from V and 8 bases from J; bases unmatched to any gene: 14. CDR1 is SGHDN and CDR2 is FVKESK in the germline V gene. This CDR3 contains 17 residues. In DNA, the CDR3 is TGTGCCAGCAGCCAAGATCTCAGGGACTATCGACTGACTACGCAGTATTTT. Protein product: CASSQDLRDYRLTTQYF.

With regard to this clone: Other nucleotide sequences from this sample produce the same CDR3. The rearrangement links TRBV9 to TRBJ2-7; TRBD2 aligns across 9 bases. The CDR3 loop spans 15 amino acids. The V gene's germline CDR1 is SGDLS and CDR2 YYNGEE. Trimming at V came to 3 bases and at J to 3 bases, leaving 7 bases not matched to a gene. The CDR3 spells CASSAAGTSSYEQYF. Written as DNA, the CDR3 is TGTGCCAGCAGCGCAGCCGGGACTAGCAGCTACGAGCAGTACTTC. Complete variable domain (other parts from reference TRBV9 and TRBJ2-7): DSGVTQTPKHLITATGQRVTLRCSPRSGDLSVYWYQQSLDQGLQFLIQYYNGEERAKGNILERFSAQQFPDLHSELNLSSLELGDSALYFCASSAAGTSSYEQYFGPGTRLTVT.

This rearrangement joins TRBV6-5 to TRBJ2-2; 10 nucleotides align to TRBD1. After removal of 8 bases from V and 5 bases from J, the junction contained 5 bases not matched to a gene. CDR3 size: 14 residues. Germline CDR1 reads MNHEY; CDR2 reads SVGAGI. In DNA, the CDR3 is TGTGCCAGCTCGGACAGGGGGATTACCGGGGAGCTGTTTTTT. This codes for CASSDRGITGELFF.

CDR3 amino acids: CAWSVFLWGRTDTGELFF. DNA of the CDR3: TGTGCCTGGAGTGTCTTTCTTTGGGGCCGGACCGACACCGGGGAGCTGTTTTTT. V usage is TRBV30 and J usage is TRBJ2-2; TRBD1 might be the D (5 bases). The CDR3 loop spans 18 amino acids. V was cut by 0 bases and J by 3 bases, with 20 bases left in between. Germline values: CDR1 GTSNPN, CDR2 SVGIG (reference sequence).

V gene TRBV10-2 combines with J gene TRBJ1-2, with 7 nucleotides matching TRBD1. Trimming took 3 bases from V and 3 from J; bases not matched to a gene: 10. The CDR3 sequence is 16 residues long. Germline assignment: CDR1 WSHSY and CDR2 SAAADI. The CDR3 here is CASSDPVRGLDYGYTF. In DNA, the CDR3 is TGCGCCAGCAGTGACCCAGTAAGGGGGCTTGACTATGGCTACACCTTC.

The chain recombines TRBV9 with TRBJ2-4, with a weak D call TRBD2 (6 bases). Germline V gene data show CDR1 as SGDLS and CDR2 as YYNGEE. Trimming shortened V by 3 bases and J by 2 bases, and 12 bases separated the two germline ends. There are 15 residues in the CDR3. The CDR3: CASSAGGGTKNIQYF. CDR3 DNA: TGTGCCAGCAGCGCTGGTGGAGGGACCAAAAACATTCAGTACTTC.

Concerning this clone: The identical CDR3 is also encoded by other nucleotide sequences in the sample. The chain carries TRBV9 and TRBJ2-3, with D maybe TRBD1 (6 bases). CDR1 is SGDLS and CDR2 is YYNGEE in the germline V gene. CDR3 length: 14 residues. Trimming shortened V by 0 bases and J by 1 base, and 6 bases separated the two germline ends. The CDR3 protein is CASSVEGGTDTQYF. CDR3 nucleotide sequence: TGTGCCAGCAGCGTAGAGGGGGGCACAGATACGCAGTATTTT.

This chain connects TRBV19 to TRBJ1-2; 10 bases are shared with TRBD1. After removal of 10 bases from V and 4 bases from J, the junction contained 15 bases not matched to a gene. The CDR3 loop spans 16 amino acids. In germline, CDR1 is LNHDA, CDR2 SQIVND (reference sequence). Written as DNA, the CDR3 is TGTGCCACTGTGGAGGGACAGGGGCGACCGTTCTATGGCTACACCTTC. Translated, it gives CATVEGQGRPFYGYTF.

This clone was observed once. V and J are TRBV18 and TRBJ2-3; TRBD1 matches 9 bases. The CDR3 totals 20 residues. V lost 2 bases, J lost 1 base, and 16 bases stayed unmatched. Per germline, CDR1 KGHSH and CDR2 LQKENI. The CDR3 coding sequence is TGTGCCAGCTCACCAAATCGTGGGACAGGGATAATAGGAGGCACAGATACGCAGTATTTT. Translated, it gives CASSPNRGTGIIGGTDTQYF.

The chain couples TRBV6-5 to TRBJ1-1; 7 bases match TRBD1. Trimming took 0 bases from V and 6 from J; bases not matched to a gene: 7. The CDR3 is 15 amino acids. Looked up from germline, CDR1 is MNHEY and CDR2 is SVGAGI. The CDR3 sequence: CASSYSRSGQPEAFF. The CDR3 coding sequence is TGTGCCAGCAGTTACTCAAGATCGGGACAGCCTGAAGCTTTCTTT.

The V gene is TRBV28, the J gene TRBJ2-1; D is unclear. V lost 5 bases, J lost 3 bases, and 11 bases lay in between. The CDR3 runs to 14 residues. CDR1 and CDR2 from the germline V gene are MDHEN and SYDVKM. The CDR3 is CASSALAGYNEQFF. The CDR3, as DNA: TGTGCCAGCAGTGCTTTAGCAGGCTACAATGAGCAGTTCTTC.

The rearrangement links TRBV6-5 to TRBJ2-1, with a weak D call TRBD2 (5 bases). Per the germline V gene, CDR1 is MNHEY and CDR2 is SVGAGI. This CDR3 has 14 residues. Trimming cost V 4 bases and J 5 bases, with 12 bases left between them. Here the CDR3 reads CASSSRGGDNEQFF. CDR3 nucleotide sequence: TGTGCCAGCAGTTCACGGGGTGGGGACAATGAGCAGTTCTTC.

Turning to this clone: Other DNA sequences in the same sample also yield this CDR3. The chain carries TRBV27 and TRBJ1-2; D is possibly TRBD1 (5 bases). The CDR3 runs to 14 residues. The germline gives CDR1 MNHEY, CDR2 SMNVEV (reference sequence). Trimming took off 5 bases at V and 2 bases at J, with 12 bases between the two ends. The CDR3: CASSPREGNYGYTF. In DNA, the CDR3 is TGTGCCAGCAGTCCCCGGGAGGGGAACTATGGCTACACCTTC.

V and J are TRBV28 and TRBJ1-1, with 8 nucleotides matching TRBD1. The CDR3 length is 15 residues. Germline V gene data show CDR1 as MDHEN and CDR2 as SYDVKM. V was pared by 6 bases and J by 5 bases, with 11 bases of the junction left unmatched. CDR3 residues: CASRAGGASWTEAFF. In nucleotides, the CDR3 is TGTGCCAGCAGGGCAGGGGGCGCGTCGTGGACTGAAGCTTTCTTT.

This clone was seen once. This chain links TRBV14 with TRBJ2-7; 8 bases are shared with TRBD1. The V gene's germline CDR1 is SGHDN and CDR2 FVKESK. This CDR3 is built from 15 residues. J lost 3 bases, V lost 1 base, and 5 bases had no gene match. The CDR3 DNA reads TGTGCCAGCAGCCAAGCGTCAGGGGGCGGCTACGAGCAGTACTTC. It specifies CASSQASGGGYEQYF.

This chain uses TRBV5-1 with TRBJ2-7, with TRBD1 as a possible D gene (5 bases). The CDR3 runs to 14 residues. The germline V gene has CDR1 SGHRS and CDR2 YFSETQ. V lost 2 bases to trimming and J lost 2 bases, with 11 bases between them. Written as DNA, the CDR3 is TGCGCCAGCAGCTTTCAGGGCCCCACCTACGAGCAGTACTTC. This sequence encodes CASSFQGPTYEQYF.